This TCR beta chain derives from a study of blood T cell repertoires in COVID-19. Across the study: COVID-19 samples, acute and convalescent, were from the United States, Italy and Spain. In each case, the material was cDNA or gDNA derived from T cells, B-cell-depleted T cells, or PBMCs.

As handled by the study authors: The assay estimated nucleated cells by amplifying reference gene primers. Assay used: immunoSEQ multiplex PCR; TCRdb lists only in-frame clones, some missing. V and J calls and clone size come straight from that table; D and trimming were deduced from the DNA. The data hold around 97,000 clones, with around 88% observed a single time. V was clipped by 3 bases and J by 2 bases, with 13 bases between them. From germline, CDR1 is DFQATT and CDR2 SNEGSKA (reference sequence). The CDR3 runs to 14 residues. The TCR comes from a human donor in a cohort sampled during active COVID-19. This rearrangement joins TRBV20-1 to TRBJ1-2; D is unclear. What was sequenced was peripheral blood. The CDR3 loop reads CSASYRQTNYGYTF. The CDR3 nucleotides are TGCAGTGCTAGTTACAGACAAACAAACTATGGCTACACCTTC.